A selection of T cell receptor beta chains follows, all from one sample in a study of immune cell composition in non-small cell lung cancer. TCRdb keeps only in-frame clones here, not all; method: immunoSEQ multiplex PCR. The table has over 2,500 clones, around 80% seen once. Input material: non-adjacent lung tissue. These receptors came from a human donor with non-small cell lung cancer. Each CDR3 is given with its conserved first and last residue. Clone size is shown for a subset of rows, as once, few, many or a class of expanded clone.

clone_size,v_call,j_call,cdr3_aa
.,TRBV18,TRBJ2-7,CASSPRTEGAYEQYF
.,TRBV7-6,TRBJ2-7,CASSRTGTGYEQYF
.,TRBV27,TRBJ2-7,CASSLDRGYEQYF
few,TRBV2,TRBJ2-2,CASTGLAGGTGELFF
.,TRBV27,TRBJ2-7,CASSSRGGGSYEQYF
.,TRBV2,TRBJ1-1,CASVGGLDTEAFF
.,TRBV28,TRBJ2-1,CASRQGWGGEQFF
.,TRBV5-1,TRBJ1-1,CASSLRTGGWSRDTEAFF
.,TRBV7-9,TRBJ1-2,CASSLGDGYTF
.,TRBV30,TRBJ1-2,CAWGPGQGWLGYTF
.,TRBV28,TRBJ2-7,CASRRSHYEQYF
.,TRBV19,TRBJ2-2,CASDPSGSGRFFPRELFF
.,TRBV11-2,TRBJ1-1,CASSFSRENTEAFF
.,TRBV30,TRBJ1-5,CAWSDGTSFNQPQHF
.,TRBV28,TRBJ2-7,CASSSGGGEQYF
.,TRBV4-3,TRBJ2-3,CASSPGGPGQGADTQYF
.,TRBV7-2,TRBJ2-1,CASSLEISYNEQFF
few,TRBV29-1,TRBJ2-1,CSVEGRTSGGVGGYNEQFF
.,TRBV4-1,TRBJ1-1,CASSQDQQSREAFF
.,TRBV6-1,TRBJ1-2,CASSPRDRSNYGYTF
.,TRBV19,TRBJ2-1,CATWTGYNEQFF
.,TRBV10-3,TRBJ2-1,CAISPAPSTIYNEQFF
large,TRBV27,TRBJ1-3,CASSLAWARGNTIYF
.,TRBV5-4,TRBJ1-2,CASSLVGRRNYGYTF
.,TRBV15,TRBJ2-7,CATSRSGSSYEQYF
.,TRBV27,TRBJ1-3,CASRAGTASGNTIYF
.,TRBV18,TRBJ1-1,CASSPGQGVEAFF
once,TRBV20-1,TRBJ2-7,CSAITSERQYF
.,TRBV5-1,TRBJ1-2,CASSFGDSANGYTF
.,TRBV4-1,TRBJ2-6,CASSQEGGLSRTGANVLTF
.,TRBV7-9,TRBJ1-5,CASSLGGDRNQPQHF
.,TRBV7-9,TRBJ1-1,CASSPSSGRDTEAFF
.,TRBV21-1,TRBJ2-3,CASSGSVGKSDTQYF
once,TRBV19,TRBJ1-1,CASSRGQNTEAFF
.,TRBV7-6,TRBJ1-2,CASSLAGGPGYTF
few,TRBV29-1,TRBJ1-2,CSVEDPGHLNYGYTF
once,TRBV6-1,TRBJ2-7,CASSEAGRGGEYEQYF
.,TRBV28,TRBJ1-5,CASSPWDREVNQPQHF
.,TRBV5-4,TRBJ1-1,CASSSRRGREAFF
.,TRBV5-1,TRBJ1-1,CASSTQGAGETEAFF
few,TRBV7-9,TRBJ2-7,CASSLGQAYNEQYF
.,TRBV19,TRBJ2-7,CASSIGARGISYEQYF
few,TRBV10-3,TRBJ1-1,CASRRDTNTEAFF
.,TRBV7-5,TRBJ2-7,CASSPRQGPNHEQYF
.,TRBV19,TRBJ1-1,CASTPGQGGTEAFF